This T cell receptor beta chain was sequenced in a study of siplizumab effects on memory and regulatory T cells. Study-wide findings and caveats: In siplizumab cultures, the suppressive function of proliferating Tregs remained unconfirmed. A major contribution to the alloresponse seemed to be made by naive T cells, which seemed more diverse than memory cells. A mean of about 72% of mappable alloreactive CD4+ clones were Treg-derived with siplizumab, compared with roughly 27% in controls.

Data came from immunoSEQ multiplex PCR; TCRdb stores just in-frame clones and leaves some out. The sample yields tens of thousands of clones, 93% seen once. In regard to this clone: Its antigen is still unknown.

Germline-derived CDR1 and CDR2 are MGHRA and YSYEKL. The CDR3 covers 15 residues. Between the trimmed V and J ends, which lost 0 bases and 5 bases, there was a span of 13 bases. The rearrangement links TRBV4-1 to TRBJ1-1, with D possibly TRBD1 on 5 matching bases. Sequencing was done on a sample of CD8+ T cells sorted from blood. This receptor was obtained from a human donor in good health. This CDR3 is CASSQDGQGGTEAFF. CDR3 DNA sequence: TGCGCCAGCAGCCAAGATGGGCAGGGAGGTACTGAAGCTTTCTTT.